This T cell receptor (beta chain) was captured by sequencing in a study of cytomegalovirus exposure and HLA in healthy donors (dated by TCRdb to between 2016 and 2019). With respect to the entire study: An earlier analysis of about 530 of the donors reported 250 to 350 Gb of sequence data and around 120 million unique TCR beta sequences obtained from about 170 million T cells. Approximately 310 gigabases of sequencing data and 91 million or so unique TCR sequences made up an early release that covered under 750 HLA-typed donors. Among the approximately 430 genotyped donors, roughly 80% belonged to the genetic ancestry cluster associated with self-reported Caucasian donors. The aim of the study was to test whether cataloging public T cell receptors could identify signatures of past pathogen exposure. The T cell repertoires of some 700 subjects were profiled by immunosequencing and related to cytomegalovirus serostatus. Besides the first cohort of 666 subjects, a separate validation cohort made up of roughly 130 different subjects was used. To predict cytomegalovirus infection status, the study brought together high-throughput TCR immunosequencing, statistical association of individual TCRs with disease status, and machine learning. In a later analysis, previously published TCR beta repertoires from 500 to 750 donors were re-analyzed and high-resolution HLA genotyping was added so that TCR occurrence patterns could be studied. Rather than using new phenotypic data, the later analysis identified candidate immune exposures from TCR beta sequences and from how often those sequences occurred across donors. To decide whether each TCR beta V gene segment behaved as functional or pseudogenic, an earlier analysis of some 600 of the donors relied on high-throughput TCR beta sequencing. Donor age, sex, ethnicity and CMV serostatus were compiled together with the repertoire data. A later genetic analysis used genome-wide SNP genotypes for 398 of the 666 donors, treating that subset as a discovery cohort. All discovery cohort repertoires had been generated on a single sequencing platform. Class I and class II HLA loci were covered by the typing at four-digit resolution. Typing coverage differed by locus: A, B, C, DRB1 and DQB1 were typed in about 620-630 donors, DQA1 in 522, DPA1 in some 610, and DPB1 in roughly 450. Several DR-DQ haplotypes were handled as single units for association and clustering because linkage in the cohort was strong. Among roughly 400 genotyped donors of the cohort, an average of about 240,000 unique TCR beta nucleotide sequences were sequenced per donor, around 20% of them non-productive. Points the paper makes about the study in general: A later analysis found that most CMV-associated TCR beta chains appeared HLA-restricted, with HLA associations seemingly driven largely by CMV exposure. Only TCR beta chains were sequenced in this cohort, and the absence of alpha or paired-chain data limited detectable features. Roughly uniform sequencing depth across donors was assumed in presence/absence analyses, although this assumption may not hold. A later genetic analysis reported fewer N-insertions in productive TCRs among donors in an Asian-associated ancestry cluster than the roughly 700-donor mean. A later analysis reported that several top co-occurrence clusters appeared linked to parvovirus B19, influenza, CMV and Epstein-Barr virus. Broadly in line with IMGT annotations, most TCR beta V segments showed up in productive rearrangements about 87% or about 30% of the time in an earlier analysis of about 500 of the donors. The earlier analysis of approximately 590 of the donors excluded 15 to 20 rarely observed V segments, including chromosome 9 orphons, because counts were too low. Correlated functional status among segregating V segments might be attributable to linkage disequilibrium, but an unknown experimental factor could not be ruled out. A few of the identified cytomegalovirus-associated TCR beta chains were confirmed in vitro to be specific for cytomegalovirus antigens. A further reported finding was that TCR beta sequences accurately predicted the HLA-A and HLA-B alleles for most subjects in the first cohort. In both the original and validation cohorts, the classifier was reported to diagnose cytomegalovirus status with high specificity and sensitivity. In a later analysis, the rate of TCR association differed among HLA loci, with DRB1 alleles having the most associated TCRs and HLA-C alleles having the fewest. Compared with equally common non-associated chains, HLA-associated TCR beta chains in a later analysis were more clonally expanded and had lower generation probabilities. The only immune exposure information available for the cohort was CMV serostatus. When HLA alleles, especially DR and DQ, strongly co-occurred, TCR associations were difficult to assign to individual alleles. According to the authors, the approach could potentially be generalized to other disease states and immunological phenotypes. A later analysis associated 16,951 TCR beta sequences with specific HLA alleles at a false discovery rate of 0.05. Some IMGT-functional V segments, including TRBV6-2 and TRBV6-3, could not be distinguished by the 87-base-pair reads and were therefore excluded. A total of roughly 160 TCR beta chains were listed by the study as associated with cytomegalovirus. Across donors, most TCR sequences were observed very rarely, whereas some public TCRs were present in many individuals. A cluster of highly shared sequence variants was judged likely to be a technical artifact of the sequencing pipeline. Because HLA typing was missing for some donors at each locus, association tests included only the typed subset. V-gene and J-gene trimming of TCR beta chains was associated with a missense DCLRE1C variant in a later genetic analysis, and the association was replicated in an independent cohort.

The cohort consisted of hundreds of healthy bone marrow donors. At the time of sampling, all cohort members were nominally healthy, though unrecorded immune exposures were likely present. The donor tested CMV seropositive and was one of the 289 seropositive cohort members. A peripheral blood sample was provided by each donor, and peripheral blood mononuclear cells were used for TCR beta sequencing. Genomic DNA extraction from the blood cell samples was performed with the Qiagen DNeasy Blood Extraction Kit. As to this clone: The clone's antigen remains unknown. Base-call qualities are not available, and no considerably larger clone is one nucleotide away.

Trimming takes 7 bases from V and 7 bases from J, and the germline ends sit 16 bases apart. Per the germline V gene (reference sequence), LNHDA is the CDR1 and SQIVND is the CDR2. The CDR3 runs 14 residues from the cysteine to the phenylalanine. CDR3 DNA is the only sequence kept; it has 42 bases, read in frame from the first base. Libraries were built with the immunoSEQ multiplex PCR assay. The multiplex PCR relied on a mix of 60 forward primers for TCR Vbeta segments and 13 reverse primers for TCR Jbeta segments. The CDR3 region of rearranged TCR beta genes was amplified from genomic DNA with a multiplex PCR assay. The Illumina HiSeq System was used to sequence the amplified TCR beta libraries as 87-base-pair reads. In the source study's methods: A later analysis counted approximately 74 million unique TCR beta chains across the 550 to 800 repertoires, and 9.5 million to 11 million of these chains were shared by at least two donors. Raw reads were error-corrected and collapsed into unique sequences by a nearest-neighbor algorithm in which closely related sequences were merged to remove PCR and sequencing errors. CDR3 sequences were aligned to IMGT reference sequences to assign V, D and J gene segments. For a sequence to be retained, a match of at least six nucleotides to both a V gene segment and a J gene segment was required. A rearrangement was called productive if the CDR3 had no stop codons and remained in frame with V and J, and every other rearrangement was called non-productive. Following IMGT convention, CDR3 was defined as the stretch from the second conserved V-encoded cysteine to the conserved J-encoded phenylalanine. The earlier analysis of approximately 500 of the donors excluded sequences that lacked an unambiguous match to a single V gene segment. In an earlier analysis of around 600 of the donors, V segments were called functional above 56.7% productive rearrangements and were called segregating when the between-donor standard deviation exceeded 5%. A statistical classification framework was built for diagnosing cytomegalovirus status from the catalog of TCR beta chain sequences. V and J gene assignment, in a later analysis, came from comparing TCR nucleotide sequences with IMGT/GENE-DB human TR gene sequences. Using the TCRdist pipeline, a later analysis assigned CDR3 sequences along with most-parsimonious VDJ recombination scenarios. In a later analysis, each TCR beta chain was defined by its CDR3 amino acid sequence together with its V-gene family, and reads lacking a unique V-gene family were excluded. To address suspected cross-contamination and a sequencing artifact, a later analysis removed a few hundred highly shared, low-generation-probability nucleotide sequences. In a later analysis, a clonal expansion index for each public chain was calculated from normalized within-repertoire ranks of inferred template counts. In a later analysis, generation probabilities were computed using a VDJ recombination model fitted to out-of-frame rearrangements, and the results were checked against IGoR. Hypergeometric tests were used in a later analysis to score TCR-TCR, TCR-HLA and TCR-CMV co-occurrence, with a repertoire-size bias correction applied to the TCR pairs. False discovery rates were estimated in a later analysis by permuting HLA or CMV assignments 20 times. A later analysis grouped co-occurring TCRs with DBSCAN, adding TCRdist sequence similarity when clustering within HLA-allele-positive subsets. Repertoires with fewer than 30,000 or more than 120,000 public chains, plus five repertoires with anomalous nucleotide sharing, were excluded from co-occurrence clustering. Drawn from immuneACCESS, this table holds only the in-frame rearrangements with V and J called that TCRdb kept. Clones are partly lost; checked studies trace under half to an unresolved V gene and leave the rest unexplained. V and J calls and clone size are copied from that table; D and trimming were computed from the DNA. The sample has about 120,000 clones on record, 75% to 90% of them singletons. Clones ranked in the top ten supply roughly 20% of the sample.

The sequence was collected from a man younger than 30 in good health and CMV-seropositive. Rearrangement joined TRBV19 to TRBJ2-2; TRBD2 could be the D gene, as 5 bases match. The sample was PBMCs. The CDR3 here reads CASTLNLAGGELFF. The nucleotides read TGTGCCAGTACCCTAAACCTAGCTGGCGGGGAGCTGTTTTTT.